This entry concerns a single T cell receptor (beta chain). Its antigen remains unidentified. The junction does not match germline at one end; this may be a read error. The study profiled TCR beta VDJ and CDR3 using genomic DNA as template. MiXCR, applied by TCRdb to the reads, yields one record per CDR3 protein. Of roughly 63,000 distinct CDR3 sequences in the sample, roughly half were seen once. The CDR3 totals 12 residues. Germline CDR1 is WNHNN and CDR2 is SYGVQD (reference sequence). The record originates from a study of CD8+CD57+ T cells in acquired aplastic anemia. About the research overall: Sorted CD4+ and CD8+ cells gave a mean 3.2 ug DNA, range about 0.17 to 27.4 ug. As sequenced from healthy donors, CD4+ cells averaged roughly 11 million reads. Study results and caveats: Significant differences in CD8+ Simpson's diversity were not observed between patients and controls. Patients and controls shared under 30 CD8+ CDR3 sequences, highly expressed in patients.

This clonotype was obtained from a human donor in good health, serving as a control. The sequencing sample was made of sorted CD4+, CD8+, or CD8+CD57+ T cells (not recorded which) from PBMCs. The chain uses TRBV10-1 and TRBJ2-5; D not certain. Written as DNA, the CDR3 is TGTGCCAGCAGTCATTCACAAGAGACCCAGTACTTC. This encodes CASSHSQETQYF.